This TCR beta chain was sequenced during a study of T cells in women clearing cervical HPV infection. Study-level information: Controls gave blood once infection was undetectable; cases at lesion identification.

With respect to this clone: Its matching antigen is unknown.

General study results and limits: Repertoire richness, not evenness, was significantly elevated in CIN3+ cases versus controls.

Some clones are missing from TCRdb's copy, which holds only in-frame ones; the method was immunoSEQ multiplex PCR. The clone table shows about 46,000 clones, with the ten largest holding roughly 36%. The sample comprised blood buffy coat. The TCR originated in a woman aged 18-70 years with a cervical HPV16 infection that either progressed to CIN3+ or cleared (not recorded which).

The CDR3 is CASKVSADTIYF. The part of the CDR3 DNA that was read is TGTGCCAGTAAGGTCTCGGCGGACACC. The chain has TRBV19 and TRBJ1-3; no reliable D call. The sequenced fragment ends 3 residues before the CDR3 boundary, so the rest is inferred from the germline J gene. CDR1 and CDR2 from the germline V gene are LNHDA and SQIVND (reference sequence). Trimming took 7 bases from V and 8 from J, leaving 12 bases between them. This CDR3 has 12 amino acids.